This entry lists 14 T cell receptor beta chains sequenced from one sample in a study of blood T cell repertoires in COVID-19. The repertoire was sequenced with immunoSEQ multiplex PCR; TCRdb's copy has only in-frame clones and lacks some. This sample yields fewer than 80,000 clones, of which around 90% are seen a single time; 6.5% to 8.5% belongs to the top ten. The sample was peripheral blood. These receptors all come from a man in his thirties or forties with acute or convalescent COVID-19.

V gene TRBV10-2 combines with J gene TRBJ2-1, with 8 positions matching TRBD2. The length of the CDR3 is 14 residues. Germline V gene sequence: CDR1 WSHSY, CDR2 SAAADI. Losses at the gene ends were 7 bases for V and 5 bases for J; bases not matched to a gene: 7. For the CDR3, the DNA is TGCGCCAGCAAGGAGGGACTAGACCACAATGAGCAGTTCTTC. Its translation is CASKEGLDHNEQFF.

This chain connects TRBV4-1 to TRBJ2-4; the D is unclear. Germline assignment: CDR1 MGHRA and CDR2 YSYEKL. Trimming pared 0 bases from V and 7 bases from J, leaving 7 bases between. The CDR3 spans 13 residues. The DNA of the CDR3 is TGCGCCAGCAGCCAAGATCCAGGTAACATTCAGTACTTC. Translating gives CASSQDPGNIQYF.

The chain combines TRBV18 with TRBJ2-1, with D maybe TRBD1 (5 bases). Germline V gene lookup returns CDR1 KGHSH and CDR2 LQKENI. Between the trimmed V and J ends, which lost 3 bases and 0 bases, there was a span of 9 bases. The CDR3 runs to 15 residues. CDR3 nucleotides: TGTGCCAGCTCACCTGGACAAACCTCCTACAATGAGCAGTTCTTC. It specifies CASSPGQTSYNEQFF.

V gene TRBV30 combines with J gene TRBJ2-5; tentatively, D is TRBD2 (5 bases). Trimming removed 3 bases at V and 2 bases at J, with 7 bases between. The CDR3 sequence is 12 residues long. In germline, CDR1 is GTSNPN, CDR2 SVGIG (reference sequence). The CDR3 loop reads CAWSRGQETQYF. In DNA form, the CDR3 reads TGTGCCTGGAGCCGGGGACAAGAGACCCAGTACTTC.

This clone was counted a single time. This chain's CDR3 is CAWSVLPGGYTF. CDR3 nucleotides: TGTGCCTGGAGTGTACTTCCGGGTGGCTACACCTTC. The genes are TRBV30 and TRBJ1-2, with D hard to call. Trimming took 0 bases from V and 7 from J, leaving 9 bases between them. Germline CDR1 is GTSNPN and CDR2 is SVGIG (reference sequence). The CDR3 loop spans 12 amino acids.

A single count supports this clone. The rearrangement uses TRBV15 and TRBJ2-3, with 7 bases identical to TRBD2. Looked up from germline, CDR1 is LNHNV and CDR2 is YYDKDF (reference sequence). Trimming at V came to 5 bases and at J to 4 bases, leaving 12 bases not matched to a gene. The CDR3 sequence is 16 residues long. The CDR3 protein is CATSALQRERADTQYF. DNA of the CDR3: TGTGCCACCAGCGCGCTTCAGCGGGAAAGGGCAGATACGCAGTATTTT. The complete variable domain, with remaining parts taken from reference TRBV15 and TRBJ2-3, reads DAMVIQNPRYQVTQFGKPVTLSCSQTLNHNVMYWYQQKSSQAPKLLFHYYDKDFNNEADTPDNFQSRRPNTSFCFLDIRSPGLGDTAMYLCATSALQRERADTQYFGPGTRLTVL.

The CDR3 DNA follows: TGTGCTATCGACGGACAGGGAGGCACAGATACGCAGTATTTT. Translating gives CAIDGQGGTDTQYF. This sequence joins TRBV10-3 and TRBJ2-3; 8 bases map to TRBD1. CDR1 is ENHRY, CDR2 SYGVKD, per germline. The CDR3 loop spans 14 amino acids.

The chain is built from TRBV28 and TRBJ2-5; TRBD1 agrees at 7 bases. With 5 bases clipped from V and 0 bases from J, the junction kept 12 bases outside the gene matches. CDR1 is MDHEN and CDR2 is SYDVKM in the germline V gene. There are 17 residues in the CDR3. Here the CDR3 DNA reads TGTGCCAGCAGTCCGTCCCGACAGGGTGGGTACCAAGAGACCCAGTACTTC. Its translation: CASSPSRQGGYQETQYF.

The rearrangement uses TRBV4-1 and TRBJ1-6; possible D gene TRBD1, 5 bases. Germline CDR1 reads MGHRA; CDR2 reads YSYEKL. The ends were cut back, 3 bases at V and 2 bases at J, with 14 bases in the middle. The CDR3 is 17 residues long. Written as DNA, the CDR3 is TGCGCCAGCAGCCATCCCCCCCCGGACACCTATAATTCACCCCTCCACTTT. Protein: CASSHPPPDTYNSPLHF.

This clone has only one observation. The chain carries TRBV2 and TRBJ2-1; 11 bases are a match to TRBD2. The CDR3 has 14 amino acids. The V and J ends lost 6 bases and 9 bases, in that order; junction bases with no gene match: 7. Germline CDR1 and CDR2: SNHLY and FYNNEI. The CDR3 sequence: CASRLAGAAGEQFF. CDR3 in DNA: TGTGCCAGCAGACTAGCGGGAGCGGCAGGTGAGCAGTTCTTC. Full variable domain (outside the CDR3, taken from reference TRBV2 and TRBJ2-1): EPEVTQTPSHQVTQMGQEVILRCVPISNHLYFYWYRQILGQKVEFLVSFYNNEISEKSEIFDDQFSVERPDGSNFTLKIRSTKLEDSAMYFCASRLAGAAGEQFFGPGTRLTVL.

The chain employs TRBV10-1 and TRBJ2-1; TRBD2 aligns across 7 bases. The CDR3 is 12 amino acids. Germline CDR1 reads WNHNN; CDR2 reads SYGVQD (reference sequence). With V trimmed by 1 base and J by 11 bases, 2 bases remained unmatched. In DNA, the CDR3 is TGCGCCAGCAGTGAGTTCGGGACTAAGCAGTTCTTC. This gives the protein CASSEFGTKQFF.

The V and J genes are TRBV29-1 and TRBJ1-3; 7 bases agree with TRBD1. V lost 4 bases and J lost 4; bases outside the gene matches: 13. Germline lookup yields CDR1 SQVTM and CDR2 ANQGSEA. This CDR3 is built from 16 residues. Here the CDR3 reads CSVVLPGKQGGNTIYF. The CDR3, as DNA: TGCAGCGTTGTCCTCCCGGGAAAACAGGGGGGAAACACCATATATTTT. Variable domain in full (rest from reference TRBV29-1 and TRBJ1-3): SAVISQKPSRDICQRGTSLTIQCQVDSQVTMMFWYRQQPGQSLTLIATANQGSEATYESGFVIDKFPISRPNLTFSTLTVSNMSPEDSSIYLCSVVLPGKQGGNTIYFGEGSWLTVV.

This clone showed up just once. The chain has TRBV4-1 and TRBJ2-5; D may be TRBD1 (6 bases). The CDR3 is 13 residues long. Germline CDR1 and CDR2: MGHRA and YSYEKL. Trimming left V 3 bases short and J 3 bases short, with 8 bases between. The CDR3 here is CASSHGQKETQYF. DNA of the CDR3: TGCGCCAGCAGCCATGGACAGAAAGAGACCCAGTACTTC.

V usage is TRBV7-8 and J usage is TRBJ1-5, with D perhaps TRBD1 (5 bases). CDR3 length: 14 residues. CDR1 is SGHVS, CDR2 FQNEAQ, per germline. Trimming removed 1 base from V and 4 bases from J, with 8 bases in between. Here the CDR3 DNA reads TGTGCCAGCAGCTTAGGGACACAAAATCAGCCCCAGCATTTT. This translates into CASSLGTQNQPQHF.